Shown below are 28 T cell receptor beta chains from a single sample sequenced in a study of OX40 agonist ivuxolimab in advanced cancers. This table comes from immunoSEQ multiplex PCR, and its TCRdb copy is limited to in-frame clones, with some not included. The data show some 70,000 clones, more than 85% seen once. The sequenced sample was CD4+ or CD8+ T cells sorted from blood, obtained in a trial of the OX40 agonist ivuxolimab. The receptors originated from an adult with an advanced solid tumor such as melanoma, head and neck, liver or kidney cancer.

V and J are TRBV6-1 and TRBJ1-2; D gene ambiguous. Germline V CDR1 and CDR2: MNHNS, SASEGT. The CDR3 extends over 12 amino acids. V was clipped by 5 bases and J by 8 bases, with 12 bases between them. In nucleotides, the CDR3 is TGTGCCAGCAGTCAAAACAGCTTCGGCTACACCTTC. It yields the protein CASSQNSFGYTF.

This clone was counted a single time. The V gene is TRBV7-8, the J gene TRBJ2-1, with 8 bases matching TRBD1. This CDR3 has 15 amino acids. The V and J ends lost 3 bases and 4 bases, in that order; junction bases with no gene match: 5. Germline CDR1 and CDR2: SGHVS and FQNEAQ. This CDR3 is CASSFSGGTYNEQFF. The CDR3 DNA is TGTGCCAGCAGCTTTTCAGGGGGCACTTACAATGAGCAGTTCTTC. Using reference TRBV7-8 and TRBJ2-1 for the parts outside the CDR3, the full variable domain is GAGVSQSPRYKVAKRGQDVALRCDPISGHVSLFWYQQALGQGPEFLTYFQNEAQLDKSGLPSDRFFAERPEGSVSTLKIQRTQQEDSAVYLCASSFSGGTYNEQFFGPGTRLTVL.

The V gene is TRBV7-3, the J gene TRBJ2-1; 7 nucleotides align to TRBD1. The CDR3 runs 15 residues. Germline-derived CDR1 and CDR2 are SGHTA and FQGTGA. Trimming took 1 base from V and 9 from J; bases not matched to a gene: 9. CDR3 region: CASSLSEGAISEQFF. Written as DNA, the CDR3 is TGTGCCAGCAGCTTAAGTGAGGGGGCAATTAGTGAGCAGTTCTTC.

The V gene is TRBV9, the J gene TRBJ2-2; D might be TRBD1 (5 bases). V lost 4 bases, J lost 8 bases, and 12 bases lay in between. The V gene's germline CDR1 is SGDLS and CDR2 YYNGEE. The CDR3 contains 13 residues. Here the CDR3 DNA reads TGTGCCAGCAGCCTCAGGGTGGATGGGGAGCTGTTTTTT. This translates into CASSLRVDGELFF.

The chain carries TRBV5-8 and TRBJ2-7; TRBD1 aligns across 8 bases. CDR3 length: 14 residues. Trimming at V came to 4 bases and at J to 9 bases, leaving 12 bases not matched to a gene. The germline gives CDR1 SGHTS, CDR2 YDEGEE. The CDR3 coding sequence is TGTGCCAGCAGCGTAATGGACAGGGCCGGCGGGCAGTACTTC. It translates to CASSVMDRAGGQYF.

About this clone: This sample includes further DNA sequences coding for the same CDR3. CDR3 DNA sequence: TGTGCCAGCAGCGTAGGACTAGCGGGAGGTAATACCGGGGAGCTGTTTTTT. Residues: CASSVGLAGGNTGELFF. This chain joins TRBV9 and TRBJ2-2, with TRBD2 matching over 13 bases. CDR3 length equals 17 residues. Looked up from germline, CDR1 is SGDLS and CDR2 is YYNGEE. Trimming cost V 0 bases and J 5 bases; bases outside gene matches: 4.

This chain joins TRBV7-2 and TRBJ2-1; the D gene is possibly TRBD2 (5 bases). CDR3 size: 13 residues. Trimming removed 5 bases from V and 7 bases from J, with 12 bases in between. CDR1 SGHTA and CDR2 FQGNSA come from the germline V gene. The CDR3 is CASSLYQRNEQFF. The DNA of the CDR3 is TGTGCCAGCAGCCTCTACCAGCGGAATGAGCAGTTCTTC.

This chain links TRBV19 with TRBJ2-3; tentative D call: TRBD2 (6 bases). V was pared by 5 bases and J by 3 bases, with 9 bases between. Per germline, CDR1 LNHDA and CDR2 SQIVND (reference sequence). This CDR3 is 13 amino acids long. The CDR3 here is CASSSGTTDTQYF. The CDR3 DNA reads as TGTGCCAGTAGTTCGGGGACTACAGATACGCAGTATTTT.

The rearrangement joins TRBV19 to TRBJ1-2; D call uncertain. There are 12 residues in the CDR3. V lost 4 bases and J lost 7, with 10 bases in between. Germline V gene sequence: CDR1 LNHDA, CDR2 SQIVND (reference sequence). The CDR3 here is CASSTGDGGYTF. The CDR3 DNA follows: TGTGCCAGTAGTACTGGGGATGGTGGCTACACCTTC. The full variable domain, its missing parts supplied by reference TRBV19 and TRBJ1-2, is DGGITQSPKYLFRKEGQNVTLSCEQNLNHDAMYWYRQDPGQGLRLIYYSQIVNDFQKGDIAEGYSVSREKKESFPLTVTSAQKNPTAFYLCASSTGDGGYTFGSGTRLTVV.

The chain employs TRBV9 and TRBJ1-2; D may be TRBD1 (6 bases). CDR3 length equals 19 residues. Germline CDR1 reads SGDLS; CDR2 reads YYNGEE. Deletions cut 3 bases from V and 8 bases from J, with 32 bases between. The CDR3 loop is CASSETPLRTVTGLSGYTF. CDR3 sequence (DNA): TGTGCCAGCAGCGAGACCCCGCTACGGACCGTCACAGGGTTAAGCGGCTACACCTTC.

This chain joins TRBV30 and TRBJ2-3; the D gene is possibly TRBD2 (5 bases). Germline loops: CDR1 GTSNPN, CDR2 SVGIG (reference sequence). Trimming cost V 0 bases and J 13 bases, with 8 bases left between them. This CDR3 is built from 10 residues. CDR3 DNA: TGTGCCTGGAGTGTACTAGAGAAGTATTTT. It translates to CAWSVLEKYF.

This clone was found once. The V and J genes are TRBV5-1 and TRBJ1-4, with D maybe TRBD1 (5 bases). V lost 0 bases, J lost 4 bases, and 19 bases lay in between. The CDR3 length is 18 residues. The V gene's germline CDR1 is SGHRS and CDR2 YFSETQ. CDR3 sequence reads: CASSLELGGKEVNEKLFF. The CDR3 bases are TGCGCCAGCAGCTTGGAGCTGGGGGGAAAGGAGGTTAATGAAAAACTGTTTTTT.

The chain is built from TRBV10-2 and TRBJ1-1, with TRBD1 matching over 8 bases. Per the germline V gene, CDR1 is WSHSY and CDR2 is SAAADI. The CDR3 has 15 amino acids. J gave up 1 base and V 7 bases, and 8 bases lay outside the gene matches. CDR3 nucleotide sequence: TGCGCCAGCAAAATGTCCGGGACAGGGAACACTGAAGCTTTCTTT. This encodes CASKMSGTGNTEAFF.

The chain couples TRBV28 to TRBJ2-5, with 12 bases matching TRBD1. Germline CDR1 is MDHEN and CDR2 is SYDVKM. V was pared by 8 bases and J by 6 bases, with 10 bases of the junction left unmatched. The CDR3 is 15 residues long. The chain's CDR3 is CASFVQGQGAKTQYF. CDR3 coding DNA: TGTGCCAGCTTTGTTCAGGGACAGGGGGCGAAGACCCAGTACTTC.

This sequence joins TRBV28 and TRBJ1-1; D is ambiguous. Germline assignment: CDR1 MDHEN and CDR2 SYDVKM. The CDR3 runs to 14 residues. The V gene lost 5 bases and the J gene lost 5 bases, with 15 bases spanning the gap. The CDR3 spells CASSPPMMGTEAFF. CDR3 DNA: TGTGCCAGCAGTCCCCCTATGATGGGGACTGAAGCTTTCTTT.

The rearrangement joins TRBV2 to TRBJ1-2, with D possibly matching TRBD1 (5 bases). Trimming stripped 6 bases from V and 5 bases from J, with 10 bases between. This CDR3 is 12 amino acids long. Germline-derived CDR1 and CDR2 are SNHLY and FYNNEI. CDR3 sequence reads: CASSATDYGYTF. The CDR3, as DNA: TGTGCCAGCAGCGCGACAGATTATGGCTACACCTTC.

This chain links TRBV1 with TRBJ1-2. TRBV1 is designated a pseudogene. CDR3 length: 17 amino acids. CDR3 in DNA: TGCACCAGCAGCCAAGATCCGTGTTTCGCGCCTCGTGATGGCTACACCTTC. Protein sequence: CTSSQDPCFAPRDGYTF.

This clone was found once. CDR3 protein: CASSPGQGTYEQYF. CDR3 bases: TGTGCCAGCAGCCCCGGACAGGGGACCTACGAGCAGTACTTC. The chain employs TRBV9 and TRBJ2-7; TRBD1 matches 9 bases. V lost 4 bases, J lost 2 bases, and 4 bases stayed unmatched. Germline values: CDR1 SGDLS, CDR2 YYNGEE. The CDR3 runs to 14 residues.

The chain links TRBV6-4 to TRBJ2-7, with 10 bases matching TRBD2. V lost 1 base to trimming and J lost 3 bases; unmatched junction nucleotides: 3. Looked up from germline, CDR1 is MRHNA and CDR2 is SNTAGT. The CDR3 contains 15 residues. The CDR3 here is CASSDFSGGLYEQYF. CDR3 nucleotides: TGTGCCAGCAGTGACTTTAGCGGGGGGCTCTACGAGCAGTACTTC.

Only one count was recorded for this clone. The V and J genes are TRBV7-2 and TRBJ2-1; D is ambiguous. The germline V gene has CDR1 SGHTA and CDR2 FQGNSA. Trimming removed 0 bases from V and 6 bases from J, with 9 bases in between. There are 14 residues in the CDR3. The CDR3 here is CASSLAHSINEQFF. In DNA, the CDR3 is TGTGCCAGCAGCTTAGCGCATTCCATCAATGAGCAGTTCTTC. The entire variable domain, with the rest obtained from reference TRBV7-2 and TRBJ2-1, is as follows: GAGVSQSPSNKVTEKGKDVELRCDPISGHTALYWYRQSLGQGLEFLIYFQGNSAPDKSGLPSDRFSAERTGGSVSTLTIQRTQQEDSAVYLCASSLAHSINEQFFGPGTRLTVL.

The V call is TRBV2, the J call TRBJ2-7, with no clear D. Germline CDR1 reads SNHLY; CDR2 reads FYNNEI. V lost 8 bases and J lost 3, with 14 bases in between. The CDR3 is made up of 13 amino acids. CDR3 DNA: TGTGCCAGCGAAACAGTCTTCTTCTACGAGCAGTACTTC. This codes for CASETVFFYEQYF. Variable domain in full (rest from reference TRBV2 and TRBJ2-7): EPEVTQTPSHQVTQMGQEVILRCVPISNHLYFYWYRQILGQKVEFLVSFYNNEISEKSEIFDDQFSVERPDGSNFTLKIRSTKLEDSAMYFCASETVFFYEQYFGPGTRLTVT.

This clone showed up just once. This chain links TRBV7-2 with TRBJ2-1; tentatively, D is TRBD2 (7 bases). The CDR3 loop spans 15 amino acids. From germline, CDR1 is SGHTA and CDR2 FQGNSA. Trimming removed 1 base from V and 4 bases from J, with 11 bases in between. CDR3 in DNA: TGTGCCAGCAGCTTAGACGGGGGGCCGTACAATGAGCAGTTCTTC. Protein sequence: CASSLDGGPYNEQFF.

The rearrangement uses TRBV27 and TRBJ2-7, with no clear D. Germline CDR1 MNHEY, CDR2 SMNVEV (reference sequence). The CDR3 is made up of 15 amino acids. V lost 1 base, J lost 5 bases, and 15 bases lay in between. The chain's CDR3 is CASSLFSVVGNEQYF. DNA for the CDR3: TGTGCCAGCAGTTTATTCAGCGTAGTAGGTAACGAGCAGTACTTC.

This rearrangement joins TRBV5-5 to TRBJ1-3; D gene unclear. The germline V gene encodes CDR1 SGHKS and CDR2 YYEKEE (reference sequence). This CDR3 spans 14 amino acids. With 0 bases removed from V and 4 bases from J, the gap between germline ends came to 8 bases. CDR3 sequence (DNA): TGTGCCAGCAGCTTGGAGGACGGCGGAAACACCATATATTTT. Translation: CASSLEDGGNTIYF. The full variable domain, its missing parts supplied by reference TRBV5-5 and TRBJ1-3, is DAGVTQSPTHLIKTRGQQVTLRCSPISGHKSVSWYQQVLGQGPQFIFQYYEKEERGRGNFPDRFSARQFPNYSSELNVNALLLGDSALYLCASSLEDGGNTIYFGEGSWLTVV.

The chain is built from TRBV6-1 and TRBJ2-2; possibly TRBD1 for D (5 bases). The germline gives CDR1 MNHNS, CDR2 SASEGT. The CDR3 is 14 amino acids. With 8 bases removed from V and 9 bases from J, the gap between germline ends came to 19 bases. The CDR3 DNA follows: TGTGCCAGCGGCCAGGGAAGAGGCGAAAGGGAGCTGTTTTTT. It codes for CASGQGRGERELFF.

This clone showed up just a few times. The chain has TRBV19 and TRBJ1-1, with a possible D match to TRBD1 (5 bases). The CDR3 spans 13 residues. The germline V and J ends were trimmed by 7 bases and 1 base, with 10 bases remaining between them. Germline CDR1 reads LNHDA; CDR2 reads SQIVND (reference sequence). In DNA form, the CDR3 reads TGTGCCAGTATCAGGGAAGGGAACACTGAAGCTTTCTTT. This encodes CASIREGNTEAFF.

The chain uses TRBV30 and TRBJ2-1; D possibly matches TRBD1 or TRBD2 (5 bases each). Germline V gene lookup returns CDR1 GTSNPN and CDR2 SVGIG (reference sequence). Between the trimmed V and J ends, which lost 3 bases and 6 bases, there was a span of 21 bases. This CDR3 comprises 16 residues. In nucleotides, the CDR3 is TGTGCCTGGAGCAACCCTAGTTGGGGGAGTGGCAATGAGCAGTTCTTC. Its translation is CAWSNPSWGSGNEQFF.

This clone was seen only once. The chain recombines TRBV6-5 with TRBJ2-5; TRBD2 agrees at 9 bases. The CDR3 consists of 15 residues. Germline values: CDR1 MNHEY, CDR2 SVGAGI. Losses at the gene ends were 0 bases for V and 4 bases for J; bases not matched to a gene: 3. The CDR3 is CASSYSGTSRETQYF. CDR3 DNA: TGTGCCAGCAGTTACTCCGGGACTAGCCGAGAGACCCAGTACTTC.